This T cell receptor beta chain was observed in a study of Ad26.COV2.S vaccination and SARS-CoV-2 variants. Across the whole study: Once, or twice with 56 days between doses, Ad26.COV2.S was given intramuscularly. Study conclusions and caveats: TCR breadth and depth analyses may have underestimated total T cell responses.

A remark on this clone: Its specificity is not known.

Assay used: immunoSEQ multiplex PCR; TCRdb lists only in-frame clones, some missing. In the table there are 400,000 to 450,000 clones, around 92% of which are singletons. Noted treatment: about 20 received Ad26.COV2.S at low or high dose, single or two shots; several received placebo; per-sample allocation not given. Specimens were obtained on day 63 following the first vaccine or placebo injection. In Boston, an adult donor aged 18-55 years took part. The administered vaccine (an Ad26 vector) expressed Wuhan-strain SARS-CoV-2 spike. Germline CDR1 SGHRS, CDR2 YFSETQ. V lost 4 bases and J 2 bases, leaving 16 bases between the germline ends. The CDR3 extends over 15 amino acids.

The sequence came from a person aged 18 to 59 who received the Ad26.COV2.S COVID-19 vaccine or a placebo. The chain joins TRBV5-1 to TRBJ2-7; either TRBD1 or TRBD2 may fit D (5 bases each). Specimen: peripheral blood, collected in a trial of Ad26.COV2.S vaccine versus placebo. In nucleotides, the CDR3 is TGCGCCAGCAGCGAGGGACGGCTGAAACCCTACGAGCAGTACTTC. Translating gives CASSEGRLKPYEQYF.